The clone carrying this T cell receptor beta chain was recorded a few times. V shed 7 bases and J shed 12 bases, with 21 bases lying between them. The CDR3 sequence is 13 residues long. The germline gives CDR1 MDHEN, CDR2 SYDVKM. The data derive from a study of blood T cells in healthy people across ages. The authors ran a second PCR of about 7 to 11 cycles using a sample-barcoded 5' primer and a J-beta primer mix. A single record per CDR3 protein comes from TCRdb applying MiXCR to the 5' RACE reads. The table shows about 670,000 distinct CDR3 sequences, with over 40% occurring only once. The material sequenced was blood. The source is an elderly man in good health. The gene calls are TRBV28 and TRBJ1-2; D is unresolved. The CDR3 nucleotides are TGTGCCAGCACCCCAGAATTAATCGCCTACCACACCTTC. Its protein product is CASTPELIAYHTF.